These T cell receptor beta chains were read from a single sample in a study of OX40 agonist ivuxolimab in advanced cancers. The method was immunoSEQ multiplex PCR; TCRdb's version includes in-frame clones alone and lacks a portion of them. The table records tens of thousands of clones, around 81% of them present only once. The material sequenced was CD4+ or CD8+ T cells sorted from blood, taken in a trial of the OX40 agonist ivuxolimab. The receptor set was obtained from an adult with an advanced solid tumor such as melanoma, head and neck, liver or kidney cancer. The CDR3 runs from the conserved cysteine through the conserved F or W. D genes are given only for firm matches. Only some rows state a clone size, as once, few, many or a class for expanded clones.

size,V,D,J,DNA,CDR3
-,TRBV5-1,-,TRBJ1-1,TGCGCCAGCAGTTCTTACGGCACTGAAGCTTTCTTT,CASSSYGTEAFF
-,TRBV7-9,-,TRBJ2-7,TGTGCCAGCAGCTCCTCCCGGACACTTTCCTACGAGCAGTACTTC,CASSSSRTLSYEQYF
-,TRBV4-1,-,TRBJ2-7,TGCGCCAGCAGCCAAGACCGGGGGCCTCAAGACGAGCAGTACTTC,CASSQDRGPQDEQYF
medium-sized,TRBV6-5,-,TRBJ2-5,TGTGCCAGCAGTTACTCAACCGATGAGACCCAGTACTTC,CASSYSTDETQYF
few,TRBV6-5,TRBD1,TRBJ2-7,TGTGCCAGCAGCAGACAGGGCTACGAGCAGTACTTC,CASSRQGYEQYF
-,TRBV7-8,-,TRBJ2-7,TGTGCCAGCAGCTTAGCTGGCAGCTACGAGCAGTACTTC,CASSLAGSYEQYF
-,TRBV6-5,-,TRBJ1-1,TGTGCCAGCAGGACACAGAACTTGAACACTGAAGCTTTCTTT,CASRTQNLNTEAFF
-,TRBV15,TRBD2,TRBJ2-7,TGTGCCACCAGCAGAGCGGGGGGAACCTACGAGCAGTACTTC,CATSRAGGTYEQYF
-,TRBV4-1,-,TRBJ1-3,TGCGCCAGCAGCCAAGATCGAGGAAACACCATATATTTT,CASSQDRGNTIYF
-,TRBV19,-,TRBJ2-1,TGTGCCAGTAGTTTTGGGACCCTCAATGAGCAGTTCTTC,CASSFGTLNEQFF
few,TRBV5-6,TRBD1,TRBJ2-7,TGTGCCAGCAGCTATGGGCAGGGGGCTTGGGAGCAGTACTTC,CASSYGQGAWEQYF